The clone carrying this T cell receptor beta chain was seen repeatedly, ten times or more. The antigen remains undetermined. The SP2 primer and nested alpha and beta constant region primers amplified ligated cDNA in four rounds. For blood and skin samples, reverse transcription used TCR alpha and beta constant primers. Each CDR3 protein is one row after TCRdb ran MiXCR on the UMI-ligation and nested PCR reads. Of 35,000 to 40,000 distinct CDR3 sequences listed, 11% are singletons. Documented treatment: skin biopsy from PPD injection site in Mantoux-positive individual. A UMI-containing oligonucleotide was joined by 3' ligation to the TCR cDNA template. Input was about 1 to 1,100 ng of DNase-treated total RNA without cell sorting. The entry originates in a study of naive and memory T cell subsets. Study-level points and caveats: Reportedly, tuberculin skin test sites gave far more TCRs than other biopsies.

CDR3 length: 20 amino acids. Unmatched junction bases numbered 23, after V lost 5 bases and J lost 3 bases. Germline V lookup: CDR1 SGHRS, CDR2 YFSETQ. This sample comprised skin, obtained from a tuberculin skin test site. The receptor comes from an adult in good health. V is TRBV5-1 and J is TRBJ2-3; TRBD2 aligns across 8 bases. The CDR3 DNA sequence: TGCGCCAGCAGTTTACCACGAAGCGGGAGAATCGCCTTAGGAACAGATACGCAGTATTTT. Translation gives CASSLPRSGRIALGTDTQYF.